This T cell receptor (beta chain) was captured in a study of blood T cell repertoires in COVID-19. Study-wide context: Acute-phase and convalescent COVID-19 samples originated in the United States, Italy and Spain. Nucleic acid was either cDNA or gDNA, and it came from T cells, B-cell-depleted T cells, or PBMCs.

Individuals drawn from about 26 US areas were roughly 18 to 95 years old. The germline CDR1 and CDR2 sequences are SGHRS and YFSETQ. The V and J ends lost 4 bases and 7 bases respectively, with 17 bases between them. CDR3 size: 14 residues. TCRdb's table, derived via immunoSEQ multiplex PCR, lists solely in-frame clones and lacks some. The table shows around 250,000 clones, with more than 75% occurring only once. Material: PBMCs or T cells enriched from blood (not recorded which). The rearrangement uses TRBV5-1 and TRBJ1-1; possibly TRBD1 for D (5 bases). The source of this sequence is a man aged 18 to 29 who had recovered from COVID-19. DNA for the CDR3: TGCGCCAGCAGCCCCGGCAGAGGGAGGGGTGAAGCTTTCTTT. This codes for CASSPGRGRGEAFF.